The entry below describes one TCR beta chain. This entry comes from a study of T cell responses to AZD1222 COVID-19 vaccine. Assay used: immunoSEQ multiplex PCR; TCRdb lists only in-frame clones, some missing. Of under 200,000 clones in the sample, roughly 92% were seen once. This CDR3 has 16 residues. The germline gives CDR1 LNHDA, CDR2 SQIVND (reference sequence). V was pared by 6 bases and J by 1 base, with 18 bases between. The sequence was obtained from an adult in good health. The chain combines TRBV19 with TRBJ2-5; tentatively, D is TRBD1 (6 bases). Sequencing was performed on peripheral blood, taken on day 0 of AZD1222 vaccination. The CDR3 coding sequence is TGTGCCAGTAGCCACCCGGGATTGGGGGCCCAAGAGACCCAGTACTTC. Its translation is CASSHPGLGAQETQYF.